The 10 T cell receptor beta chains given below trace back to one sample, sequenced in a study. MiXCR, applied by TCRdb to the 5' RACE reads, yields one record per CDR3 protein. Among tens of thousands of distinct CDR3 sequences listed, 26% were seen once. Sequenced material: naive CD4+ T cells sorted from a lymph node. Subset indicated: naive CD4+ T cells, CD4+CD45RA+CD25-. The receptors come from a female donor with breast cancer.

This clonotype is deemed medium-sized (0.01 to 0.1%). This chain joins TRBV4-3 and TRBJ1-4; D perhaps matches TRBD1 (5 bases). The CDR3 is 16 amino acids. V was trimmed by 3 bases and J by 4 bases, leaving 15 bases between them. Germline CDR1 and CDR2: LGHNA and YSLEER. CDR3 protein: CASSQEGRNYNEKLFF. CDR3 DNA: TGCGCCAGCAGCCAGGAGGGGCGGAATTATAATGAAAAACTGTTTTTT.

The genes are TRBV18 and TRBJ2-1, with no clear D. The length of the CDR3 is 13 residues. CDR1 is KGHSH and CDR2 is LQKENI in the germline V gene. V lost 5 bases and J 9 bases, leaving 14 bases between the germline ends. CDR3 residues: CASSSSALGEQFF. In DNA, the CDR3 is TGTGCCAGCTCATCCTCGGCGCTCGGTGAGCAGTTCTTC. Drawing the rest from reference TRBV18 and TRBJ2-1, the complete variable domain is NAGVMQNPRHLVRRRGQEARLRCSPMKGHSHVYWYRQLPEEGLKFMVYLQKENIIDESGMPKERFSAEFPKEGPSILRIQQVVRGDSAAYFCASSSSALGEQFFGPGTRLTVL.

This clonotype was observed at least ten times. The gene calls are TRBV5-5 and TRBJ1-5; 7 nucleotides match TRBD1. The germline CDR1 and CDR2 sequences are SGHKS and YYEKEE (reference sequence). J was trimmed by 0 bases and V by 0 bases; bases with no gene match: 3. The length of the CDR3 is 16 residues. In nucleotides, the CDR3 is TGTGCCAGCAGCTTGGCGGGACAGTATAGCAATCAGCCCCAGCATTTT. It encodes CASSLAGQYSNQPQHF.

In this sample, this clonotype turned up a few times. This chain uses TRBV20-1 with TRBJ2-1; possible D gene TRBD2, 7 bases. Trimming removed 5 bases at V and 8 bases at J, with 19 bases between. The CDR3 has 14 amino acids. Looked up from germline, CDR1 is DFQATT and CDR2 is SNEGSKA (reference sequence). CDR3 nucleotide sequence: TGCAGTGCTCCCCGTGGGGGGGCGGTCGATGAGCAGTTCTTC. Translated: CSAPRGGAVDEQFF.

The rearrangement uses TRBV28 and TRBJ1-5; D not certain. The V end was cut by 3 bases, the J end by 1 base, with 4 bases between. CDR3 length: 13 residues. The V gene's germline CDR1 is MDHEN and CDR2 SYDVKM. CDR3 bases: TGTGCCAGCAGTTTGACAAGCAATCAGCCCCAGCATTTT. Protein sequence: CASSLTSNQPQHF.

CDR3 protein: CASSLALELTGLNYGYTF. The CDR3, as DNA: TGCGCCAGCAGCTTGGCGTTAGAACTTACAGGACTTAACTATGGCTACACCTTC. The gene calls are TRBV5-1 and TRBJ1-2; tentative D call: TRBD1 (5 bases). Trimming stripped 0 bases from V and 1 base from J, with 19 bases between. Per germline, CDR1 SGHRS and CDR2 YFSETQ. The CDR3 length is 18 residues.

The table lists this clonotype with a few counts. In DNA form, the CDR3 reads TGTGCCAGCAGCCCAAGGGGGTCGGGGGCCAACGTCCTGACTTTC. Residues: CASSPRGSGANVLTF. This chain connects TRBV7-2 to TRBJ2-6; D may be TRBD1 (6 bases). V was pared by 5 bases and J by 4 bases, with 12 bases between. The germline V gene encodes CDR1 SGHTA and CDR2 FQGNSA. CDR3 size: 15 residues. Together with reference TRBV7-2 and TRBJ2-6, the CDR3 gives the full variable domain: GAGVSQSPSNKVTEKGKDVELRCDPISGHTALYWYRQSLGQGLEFLIYFQGNSAPDKSGLPSDRFSAERTGGSVSTLTIQRTQQEDSAVYLCASSPRGSGANVLTFGAGSRLTVL.

The J gene is TRBJ2-1, the V gene TRBV2; D not resolved. The CDR3 totals 17 residues. Between the trimmed V and J ends, which lost 2 bases and 2 bases, there was a span of 16 bases. Germline V CDR1 and CDR2: SNHLY, FYNNEI. The CDR3 nucleotides are TGTGCCAGCAGTGAAACGGGTTGGCCAGGACCCTACAATGAGCAGTTCTTC. Amino acids: CASSETGWPGPYNEQFF.

This clonotype was recorded many times. The CDR3 sequence is CASRQTGRSNEKLFF. CDR3 nucleotide sequence: TGTGCCAGCAGGCAAACAGGGAGGAGTAATGAAAAACTGTTTTTT. V is TRBV28 and J is TRBJ1-4; TRBD1 is a possible D gene (6 bases). Germline CDR1 and CDR2: MDHEN and SYDVKM. Trimming shortened V by 6 bases and J by 4 bases, and 15 bases separated the two germline ends. CDR3 length equals 15 residues.

A note on this clonotype: A much larger clone is a single base away; this may be a read error. This chain uses TRBV12-3 or TRBV12-4 with TRBJ1-2; possibly TRBD1 for D (5 bases). The CDR3 is 14 amino acids. Trimming stripped 2 bases from V and 5 bases from J, with 12 bases between. CDR3 nucleotide sequence: TGTGCCAGCAGTTTACTCCGACAGTCATATGGCTACACCTTC. Amino acid sequence: CASSLLRQSYGYTF.